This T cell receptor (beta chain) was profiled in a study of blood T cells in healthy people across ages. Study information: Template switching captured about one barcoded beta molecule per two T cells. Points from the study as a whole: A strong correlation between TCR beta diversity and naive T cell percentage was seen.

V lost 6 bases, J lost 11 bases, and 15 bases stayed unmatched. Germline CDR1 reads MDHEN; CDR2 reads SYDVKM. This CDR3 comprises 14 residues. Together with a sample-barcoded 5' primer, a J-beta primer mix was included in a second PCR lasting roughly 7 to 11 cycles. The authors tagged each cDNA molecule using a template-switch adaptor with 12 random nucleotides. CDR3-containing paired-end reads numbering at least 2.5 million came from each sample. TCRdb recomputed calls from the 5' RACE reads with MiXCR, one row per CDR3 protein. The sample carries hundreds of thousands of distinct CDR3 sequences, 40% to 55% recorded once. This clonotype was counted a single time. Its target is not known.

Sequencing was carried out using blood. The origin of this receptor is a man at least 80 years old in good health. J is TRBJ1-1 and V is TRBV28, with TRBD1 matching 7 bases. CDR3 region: CASSKRAQTGAAFF. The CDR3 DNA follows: TGTGCCAGCAGCAAAAGGGCACAAACAGGGGCTGCTTTCTTT.